The 18 T cell receptor beta chains in this list originate from one sample, sequenced in a study of cytomegalovirus exposure and HLA in healthy donors. Amplification used 60 Vbeta primers and 13 Jbeta primers. The repertoire was sequenced with immunoSEQ multiplex PCR; TCRdb's copy has only in-frame clones and lacks some. This repertoire shows 75,000 to 100,000 clones, 60% to 85% found once; its top ten account for around 17%. The sequenced material came from PBMCs. These receptors were obtained from a man between 60 and 75 years old in good health and CMV-seropositive.

This sequence joins TRBV6-5 and TRBJ2-2, with unresolved D. The CDR3 runs to 13 residues. V shed 2 bases and J shed 3 bases, with 4 bases lying between them. The germline gives CDR1 MNHEY, CDR2 SVGAGI. CDR3 nucleotides: TGTGCCAGCAGTTACCAGGACACCGGGGAGCTGTTTTTT. This gives the protein CASSYQDTGELFF.

The gene calls are TRBV5-1 and TRBJ2-4, with TRBD2 identical over 7 bases. V trimming: 4 bases; J trimming: 6 bases; junction bases outside the gene matches: 10. Germline CDR1 is SGHRS and CDR2 is YFSETQ. This CDR3 region has 15 residues. The CDR3 DNA reads as TGCGCCAGCAGCCCGGGACTACAGGATGGAAACATTCAGTACTTC. Protein: CASSPGLQDGNIQYF.

The genes are TRBV7-9 and TRBJ2-7, with 8 bases identical to TRBD2. The CDR3 contains 16 residues. V shed 4 bases, J shed 0 bases, and the junction held 8 bases outside the gene matches. Per the germline V gene, CDR1 is SEHNR and CDR2 is FQNEAQ (reference sequence). The CDR3 reads CASSSDRGGSSYEQYF. CDR3 DNA sequence: TGTGCCAGCAGCTCAGACCGCGGGGGGTCCTCCTACGAGCAGTACTTC.

The chain links TRBV6-1 to TRBJ2-3, with D possibly being TRBD1 (6 bases). The V gene's germline CDR1 is MNHNS and CDR2 SASEGT. The length of the CDR3 is 13 residues. Trimming removed 5 bases from V and 6 bases from J, with 12 bases in between. As DNA, the CDR3 is TGTGCCAGCAGTTTACAGGGTTTTGATACGCAGTATTTT. Its protein product is CASSLQGFDTQYF.

This chain uses TRBV5-4 with TRBJ2-1; 12 positions match TRBD2. J was trimmed by 7 bases and V by 4 bases; bases with no gene match: 12. The CDR3 extends over 17 amino acids. The germline gives CDR1 SGHNT, CDR2 YYREEE (reference sequence). The CDR3 DNA sequence: TGTGCCAGCAGCGCCGCCCTAGCGGGGGGGCCGGGGAATGAGCAGTTCTTC. Amino acid sequence: CASSAALAGGPGNEQFF.

This chain connects TRBV4-3 to TRBJ2-5, with D possibly matching TRBD1 (6 bases). Trimming stripped 2 bases from V and 0 bases from J, with 16 bases between. The CDR3 contains 17 residues. In germline, CDR1 is LGHNA, CDR2 YSLEER. This CDR3 is CASSQFITGSYQETQYF. DNA for the CDR3: TGCGCCAGCAGCCAATTCATTACAGGGTCGTACCAAGAGACCCAGTACTTC.

The J gene is TRBJ2-7, the V gene TRBV5-6; D is unresolved. There are 13 residues in the CDR3. Deletions cut 0 bases from V and 3 bases from J, with 7 bases between. Germline assignment: CDR1 SGHDT and CDR2 YYEEEE. The CDR3 here is CASSLGGVYEQYF. The CDR3 DNA is TGTGCCAGCAGCTTGGGCGGTGTCTACGAGCAGTACTTC.

The chain carries TRBV27 and TRBJ1-2; perhaps TRBD1 as D (6 bases). Trimming took 1 base from V and 6 from J, leaving 12 bases between them. CDR3 length: 14 amino acids. CDR1 MNHEY and CDR2 SMNVEV come from the germline V gene (reference sequence). This chain's CDR3 is CASSLLGGADGYTF. CDR3 coding DNA: TGTGCCAGCAGTTTATTGGGGGGGGCGGATGGCTACACCTTC.

Regarding this clone: The sample contains more than one DNA sequence encoding this CDR3. The chain has TRBV13 and TRBJ2-7; D is undetermined. The CDR3 spans 14 residues. The germline CDR1 and CDR2 sequences are PRHDT and FYEKMQ (reference sequence). The ends were cut back, 3 bases at V and 1 base at J, with 10 bases in the middle. The CDR3 here is CASSLADSSYEQYF. CDR3 DNA: TGTGCCAGCAGCTTGGCAGATTCATCCTACGAGCAGTACTTC.

The rearrangement links TRBV6-5 to TRBJ1-6; D is undetermined. The V gene lost 6 bases and the J gene lost 5 bases, with 14 bases spanning the gap. This CDR3 is 15 amino acids long. Germline loops: CDR1 MNHEY, CDR2 SVGAGI. The CDR3 DNA is TGTGCCAGCAGGCCACTACTAGGGAATAATTCACCCCTCCACTTT. Translating gives CASRPLLGNNSPLHF.

The chain employs TRBV5-1 and TRBJ2-5; TRBD2 agrees at 13 bases. There are 17 residues in the CDR3. CDR1 SGHRS and CDR2 YFSETQ come from the germline V gene. J was trimmed by 2 bases and V by 0 bases; bases with no gene match: 4. CDR3 DNA: TGCGCCAGCAGCTTGGAACTAGCGGGGGGGTGGCAAGAGACCCAGTACTTC. Encoded protein: CASSLELAGGWQETQYF.

This chain links TRBV5-6 with TRBJ2-5; 8 nucleotides line up with TRBD2. The trim removed 0 bases at V and 5 bases at J, leaving 12 bases unmatched. The CDR3 runs to 17 residues. The germline gives CDR1 SGHDT, CDR2 YYEEEE. The CDR3, as DNA: TGTGCCAGCAGCTTGGTTAAGCGGGGGCTCCCCGGGGAGACCCAGTACTTC. It translates to CASSLVKRGLPGETQYF.

The V call is TRBV7-6, the J call TRBJ2-3, with D perhaps TRBD2 (5 bases). CDR1 is SGHVS and CDR2 is FNYEAQ in the germline V gene. Between the trimmed V and J ends, which lost 1 base and 2 bases, there was a span of 13 bases. The CDR3 totals 16 residues. In DNA, the CDR3 is TGTGCCAGCAGCTTAGAGGGTAGCGAATTCACAGATACGCAGTATTTT. It translates to CASSLEGSEFTDTQYF.

The V gene is TRBV6-6, the J gene TRBJ1-1, with D possibly TRBD1 on 5 matching bases. Trimming took off 6 bases at V and 3 bases at J, with 8 bases between the two ends. Germline V gene data show CDR1 as MNHNY and CDR2 as SVGAGI (reference sequence). This CDR3 comprises 12 residues. CDR3 DNA sequence: TGTGCCAGCAGGGTCAGGGACACTGAAGCTTTCTTT. It encodes CASRVRDTEAFF.

The V and J genes are TRBV30 and TRBJ2-5; 8 positions agree with TRBD1. The germline CDR1 and CDR2 sequences are GTSNPN and SVGIG (reference sequence). The CDR3 covers 12 residues. V lost 4 bases and J lost 11; bases outside the gene matches: 9. The CDR3 nucleotides read TGTGCCTGGACCCTTCAGGGGGCGCAACAGTACTTC. Its protein is CAWTLQGAQQYF. Complete variable domain (other parts from reference TRBV30 and TRBJ2-5): SQTIHQWPATLVQPVGSPLSLECTVEGTSNPNLYWYRQAAGRGLQLLFYSVGIGQISSEVPQNLSASRPQDRQFILSSKKLLLSDSGFYLCAWTLQGAQQYFGPGTRLLVL.

This clone occurred a few times. This chain connects TRBV7-9 to TRBJ1-2; D is unresolved. The V end lost 3 bases, the J end lost 4 bases, and 6 bases lay between the germline ends. This CDR3 spans 12 amino acids. The germline gives CDR1 SEHNR, CDR2 FQNEAQ (reference sequence). The CDR3 DNA reads as TGTGCCAGCAGCTTGCAGGCCTATGGCTACACCTTC. Its protein product is CASSLQAYGYTF.

The chain joins TRBV19 to TRBJ2-1; D perhaps matches TRBD1 (6 bases). V lost 5 bases to trimming and J lost 2 bases, with 13 bases between them. CDR1 and CDR2 from the germline V gene are LNHDA and SQIVND (reference sequence). CDR3 length: 15 residues. In DNA, the CDR3 is TGTGCCAGTAGTTCGGGACAAACCCCCTACAATGAGCAGTTCTTC. It translates to CASSSGQTPYNEQFF.

This chain joins TRBV7-9 and TRBJ2-7; possible D gene TRBD1, 5 bases. The CDR3 is made up of 12 amino acids. Germline CDR1 reads SEHNR; CDR2 reads FQNEAQ (reference sequence). Trimming left V 2 bases short and J 5 bases short, with 7 bases between. The CDR3 nucleotides are TGTGCCAGCAGCTTATCAGGGAACGAGCAGTACTTC. Encoded protein: CASSLSGNEQYF.